This TCR beta chain derives from a study of spatial heterogeneity in lung cancer. The time point was: blood at routine non-recurrence follow-up after resection. Looked up from germline, CDR1 is MRHNA and CDR2 is SNTAGT. The CDR3 spans 17 residues. V gave up 0 bases and J gave up 5 bases, with 16 bases separating them. This clonotype was observed at least ten times. TCR cDNA molecules each had a unique molecular identifier. TCRdb itself ran the 5' RACE reads through MiXCR, one entry per CDR3 protein. The sample lists around 27,000 distinct CDR3 sequences; 5.4% were seen once. The receptor's source is a female donor with early-stage non-small cell lung cancer. Sequences were derived from PBMCs, sampled at follow-up. The V and J genes are TRBV6-4 and TRBJ1-4; perhaps TRBD1 as D (5 bases). CDR3 sequence reads: CASSDSTRIDRNEKLFF. Here the CDR3 DNA reads TGTGCCAGCAGTGACTCGACCCGAATAGACAGAAATGAAAAACTGTTTTTT.